A single sample is the source of the 29 T cell receptor beta chains below, sequenced in a study of T-cell reconstitution after alpha-beta-depleted transplantation in children. It was with unique molecular identifiers that the TCRbeta library was prepared. TCRdb ran MiXCR on the PCR reads and lists one entry per CDR3 protein. The sample records roughly 300,000 distinct CDR3 sequences, about 9.3% being singletons. The source material was PBMCs from the stem cell graft donor, sampled from the stem cell graft. Source of these receptors: a human donor who donated a stem cell graft to a child with acute lymphoblastic leukemia.

This clonotype was seen repeatedly, ten times or more. CDR3 amino acids: CASTGTGYEQYF. The CDR3 DNA reads as TGTGCCTCCACCGGGACAGGCTACGAGCAGTACTTC. The gene calls are TRBV10-3 and TRBJ2-7; 8 bases are shared with TRBD1. V shed 11 bases, J shed 3 bases, and the junction held 6 bases outside the gene matches. Germline V CDR1 and CDR2: ENHRY, SYGVKD. There are 12 residues in the CDR3.

This clonotype has only a few counts. The J gene is TRBJ1-2, the V gene TRBV5-1; 9 positions agree with TRBD1. V shed 3 bases, J shed 6 bases, and the junction held 3 bases outside the gene matches. The CDR3 consists of 13 residues. From germline, CDR1 is SGHRS and CDR2 YFSETQ. CDR3: CASSYGQGHGYTF. CDR3 in DNA: TGCGCCAGCAGCTACGGACAGGGGCATGGCTACACCTTC.

V is TRBV5-1 and J is TRBJ2-2; 7 bases are shared with TRBD1. The V gene end was trimmed by 1 base and the J gene end by 1 base; junction bases not matched to a gene: 1. Germline assignment: CDR1 SGHRS and CDR2 YFSETQ. The CDR3 is 15 amino acids. The CDR3, as DNA: TGCGCCAGCAGCTTGAACAGGGGGAACACCGGGGAGCTGTTTTTT. It translates to CASSLNRGNTGELFF.

This clonotype occurred many times. The V and J genes are TRBV5-1 and TRBJ2-7; 12 bases agree with TRBD2. Germline V lookup: CDR1 SGHRS, CDR2 YFSETQ. The CDR3 runs to 14 residues. V lost 3 bases to trimming and J lost 4 bases; unmatched junction nucleotides: 2. The chain's CDR3 is CASSYGLAGYEQYF. CDR3 nucleotides: TGCGCCAGCAGCTACGGACTAGCGGGGTACGAGCAGTACTTC.

In its sample, this clonotype was seen a few times. This sequence joins TRBV5-1 and TRBJ2-1, with TRBD2 matching 11 bases. The germline gives CDR1 SGHRS, CDR2 YFSETQ. This CDR3 contains 17 residues. Trimming took 0 bases from V and 5 from J; bases not matched to a gene: 7. CDR3 in DNA: TGCGCCAGCAGCTTGGCCGTACTAGCGGGAGACCACAATGAGCAGTTCTTC. Its protein is CASSLAVLAGDHNEQFF.

The rearrangement joins TRBV11-2 to TRBJ1-2; D gene ambiguous. The germline V gene has CDR1 SGHAT and CDR2 FQNNGV. Trimming stripped 3 bases from V and 8 bases from J, with 16 bases between. The CDR3 length is 14 residues. This CDR3 reads CASSFSGSSGGYTF. CDR3 nucleotide sequence: TGTGCCAGCAGCTTTTCTGGGTCATCGGGAGGCTACACCTTC.

CDR3 coding DNA: TGCGCCAGCAGCTCGGGACTAGCGTCTTACTACGAGCAGTACTTC. Translation gives CASSSGLASYYEQYF. V and J are TRBV5-1 and TRBJ2-7; 10 bases are shared with TRBD2. This CDR3 is 15 amino acids long. Germline CDR1 is SGHRS and CDR2 is YFSETQ. V lost 3 bases, J lost 3 bases, and 6 bases stayed unmatched.

This CDR3 is CASSWDFPQGETQYF. The CDR3 nucleotides read TGTGCCAGCAGCTGGGACTTCCCTCAAGGGGAGACCCAGTACTTC. This sequence joins TRBV5-5 and TRBJ2-5, with a possible D match to TRBD2 (6 bases). Germline CDR1 reads SGHKS; CDR2 reads YYEKEE (reference sequence). V dropped 3 bases and J dropped 5 bases, with 17 bases sitting between them. This CDR3 has 15 amino acids.

The chain has TRBV6-5 and TRBJ2-3; D is undetermined. The CDR3 runs to 13 residues. The V end was cut by 2 bases, the J end by 7 bases, with 10 bases between. Germline values: CDR1 MNHEY, CDR2 SVGAGI. The CDR3, as DNA: TGTGCCAGCAGTTACGCCTCGTCCCATACGCAGTATTTT. Translation gives CASSYASSHTQYF.

The chain links TRBV3-1 to TRBJ2-1, with TRBD2 matching 12 bases. Germline V lookup: CDR1 LGHDT, CDR2 YNNKEL (reference sequence). V lost 4 bases and J lost 12; bases outside the gene matches: 10. This CDR3 is built from 15 residues. The chain's CDR3 is CASSPGLAGHSRQFF. The CDR3 bases are TGTGCCAGCAGCCCAGGACTAGCGGGGCACTCAAGGCAGTTCTTC.

This chain links TRBV27 with TRBJ2-7, with TRBD2 identical over 12 bases. The germline gives CDR1 MNHEY, CDR2 SMNVEV (reference sequence). Unmatched junction bases numbered 4, after V lost 5 bases and J lost 2 bases. The CDR3 loop spans 15 amino acids. The CDR3: CASSPWTSGAYEQYF. For the CDR3, the DNA is TGTGCCAGCAGTCCCTGGACTAGCGGGGCCTACGAGCAGTACTTC.

This clonotype has just a few counts. The chain combines TRBV27 with TRBJ2-1; tentative D call: TRBD1 (6 bases). CDR3 length equals 16 residues. The germline V gene encodes CDR1 MNHEY and CDR2 SMNVEV (reference sequence). The V gene lost 5 bases and the J gene lost 5 bases, with 19 bases spanning the gap. CDR3 nucleotide sequence: TGTGCCAGCAGTGTATACGTTCGGACAGCTAACAATGAGCAGTTCTTC. Amino acids: CASSVYVRTANNEQFF.

This clonotype came up many times. The chain uses TRBV28 and TRBJ2-2; unclear D gene. The CDR3 sequence is 12 residues long. Germline-derived CDR1 and CDR2 are MDHEN and SYDVKM. Trimming removed 6 bases at V and 6 bases at J, with 8 bases between. The CDR3 DNA reads TGTGCCAGCAGATCCCCCCCCGGGGAGCTGTTTTTT. It translates to CASRSPPGELFF.

This clonotype was picked up many times. The genes are TRBV10-3 and TRBJ2-1; TRBD2 aligns across 13 bases. Trimming took 4 bases from V and 12 from J; bases not matched to a gene: 3. Germline-derived CDR1 and CDR2 are ENHRY and SYGVKD. This CDR3 comprises 13 residues. CDR3 residues: CAISAGTSGMQFF. CDR3 sequence (DNA): TGTGCCATCAGTGCAGGGACTAGCGGGATGCAGTTCTTC.

This chain joins TRBV20-1 and TRBJ2-7; 13 nucleotides agree with TRBD2. Per the germline V gene, CDR1 is DFQATT and CDR2 is SNEGSKA (reference sequence). CDR3 length: 15 residues. J gave up 2 bases and V 6 bases, and 7 bases lay outside the gene matches. CDR3 sequence (DNA): TGCAGTGCCAGCCTTGGGACTAGCGGGACCTACGAGCAGTACTTC. This codes for CSASLGTSGTYEQYF.

This clonotype came up a few times. The rearrangement joins TRBV5-1 to TRBJ2-3; 11 positions agree with TRBD2. Germline CDR1 SGHRS, CDR2 YFSETQ. The CDR3 is 15 amino acids. Losses at the gene ends were 3 bases for V and 5 bases for J; bases not matched to a gene: 5. CDR3 bases: TGCGCCAGCAGCTGGGGACTAGCGGAGAAAGATACGCAGTATTTT. Protein product: CASSWGLAEKDTQYF.

The V gene is TRBV5-1, the J gene TRBJ2-5; D is tentatively TRBD1 or TRBD2 (5 bases each). The CDR3 spans 15 residues. V gave up 3 bases and J gave up 3 bases, with 15 bases separating them. CDR1 and CDR2 (germline): SGHRS, YFSETQ. CDR3 sequence: CASSYNPGTEETQYF. The CDR3 DNA follows: TGCGCCAGCAGCTATAACCCCGGGACGGAAGAGACCCAGTACTTC.

Details on this clonotype: Germline and junction disagree at one end, which may indicate a read error. This chain connects TRBV5-1 to TRBJ2-1; 12 bases agree with TRBD1. This CDR3 region has 13 residues. The germline V gene has CDR1 SGHRS and CDR2 YFSETQ. The CDR3 DNA follows: TGCGCCAGCAGCGGGACAGGGGGCAATGGGCAGTTCTTC. It translates to CASSGTGGNGQFF.

The sample holds many counts of this clonotype. The J gene is TRBJ2-7, the V gene TRBV5-1; 8 bases are shared with TRBD2. The J segment lost 3 bases and the V segment lost 1 base, leaving 0 bases of the junction unmatched. Germline CDR1 is SGHRS and CDR2 is YFSETQ. The CDR3 has 13 residues. The CDR3 loop is CASSLREGYEQYF. For the CDR3, the DNA is TGCGCCAGCAGCTTGCGGGAGGGCTACGAGCAGTACTTC.

This CDR3 reads CASSQNRGTEAFF. CDR3 nucleotides: TGTGCCAGCAGCCAAAACAGGGGCACTGAAGCTTTCTTT. This chain links TRBV14 with TRBJ1-1, with 7 bases matching TRBD1. Germline-derived CDR1 and CDR2 are SGHDN and FVKESK. There are 13 residues in the CDR3. The V segment lost 2 bases and the J segment 4 bases; nucleotides outside the gene matches: 1.

This clonotype showed up just a few times. This chain joins TRBV19 and TRBJ2-5; 10 positions agree with TRBD2. V lost 8 bases to trimming and J lost 4 bases; unmatched junction nucleotides: 7. The CDR3 sequence is 14 residues long. Germline CDR1 reads LNHDA; CDR2 reads SQIVND (reference sequence). The chain's CDR3 is CASAVAGGGETQYF. The CDR3 nucleotides are TGTGCCAGTGCGGTAGCGGGAGGAGGAGAGACCCAGTACTTC.

On this clonotype itself: An end of the junction differs from the germline gene, which may be a read error. The J gene is TRBJ2-1, the V gene TRBV7-3; TRBD2 might be the D (6 bases). The CDR3 loop spans 11 amino acids. CDR1 is SGHTA and CDR2 is FQGTGA in the germline V gene. CDR3 residues: CASSLKTRGAF. In DNA form, the CDR3 reads TGTGCCAGCAGCTTAAAGACACGCGGGGCCTTC.

The chain recombines TRBV20-1 with TRBJ2-3; TRBD2 matches at 10 bases. The germline V gene encodes CDR1 DFQATT and CDR2 SNEGSKA (reference sequence). The CDR3 has 17 amino acids. The CDR3 sequence is CSSPGRMTSGPTDTQYF. CDR3 coding DNA: TGCAGCTCCCCGGGGAGGATGACTAGCGGGCCCACAGATACGCAGTATTTT.

This clonotype was counted ten times or more. The rearrangement uses TRBV3-1 and TRBJ2-7; D gene uncertain. This CDR3 region has 13 residues. V was clipped by 2 bases and J by 2 bases, with 7 bases between them. Germline-derived CDR1 and CDR2 are LGHDT and YNNKEL (reference sequence). The CDR3 DNA reads TGTGCCAGCAGCCAACCGGGCCCCTACGAGCAGTACTTC. Amino acids: CASSQPGPYEQYF.

The genes are TRBV15 and TRBJ2-7, with D tentatively TRBD1 or TRBD2 (5 bases each). The CDR3 length is 15 residues. Per germline, CDR1 LNHNV and CDR2 YYDKDF (reference sequence). V shed 0 bases and J shed 2 bases, with 11 bases lying between them. CDR3 nucleotides: TGTGCCACCAGCAGAGATCCGGGACCGACCTACGAGCAGTACTTC. It yields the protein CATSRDPGPTYEQYF.

This clonotype was observed at least ten times. V is TRBV10-3 and J is TRBJ2-3, with a possible D match to TRBD1 (6 bases). V gave up 6 bases and J gave up 1 base, with 8 bases separating them. The CDR3 consists of 13 residues. CDR1 and CDR2 from the germline V gene are ENHRY and SYGVKD. The CDR3 sequence: CAIRPGGTDTQYF. Here the CDR3 DNA reads TGTGCCATCAGGCCAGGGGGCACAGATACGCAGTATTTT.

This clonotype was seen more than once but under ten times. V and J are TRBV20-1 and TRBJ2-1, with D unclear. V was cut by 5 bases and J by 2 bases, with 13 bases left in between. CDR3 length equals 14 residues. The V gene's germline CDR1 is DFQATT and CDR2 SNEGSKA (reference sequence). The CDR3 nucleotides are TGCAGTGCTCCGGTCCCGGGCGCCTACAATGAGCAGTTCTTC. This encodes CSAPVPGAYNEQFF.

This clonotype was counted a few times. The gene calls are TRBV15 and TRBJ2-7; TRBD2 aligns across 7 bases. The CDR3 spans 18 residues. Unmatched junction bases numbered 13, after V lost 0 bases and J lost 2 bases. The V gene's germline CDR1 is LNHNV and CDR2 YYDKDF (reference sequence). The chain's CDR3 is CATSREGGRPSIAYEQYF. For the CDR3, the DNA is TGTGCCACCAGCAGAGAGGGCGGGAGACCCTCTATCGCCTACGAGCAGTACTTC. The full variable domain, rest sourced from reference TRBV15 and TRBJ2-7, is DAMVIQNPRYQVTQFGKPVTLSCSQTLNHNVMYWYQQKSSQAPKLLFHYYDKDFNNEADTPDNFQSRRPNTSFCFLDIRSPGLGDTAMYLCATSREGGRPSIAYEQYFGPGTRLTVT.

This clonotype showed up just a few times. This sequence joins TRBV29-1 and TRBJ1-5, with D tentatively TRBD1 (5 bases). V was pared by 6 bases and J by 5 bases, with 14 bases between. The CDR3 spans 13 residues. The germline V gene encodes CDR1 SQVTM and CDR2 ANQGSEA. For the CDR3, the DNA is TGCAGCGTAGCTACAGGACCCCATCAGCCCCAGCATTTT. Its protein product is CSVATGPHQPQHF.